This T cell receptor beta chain was recovered during a study of blood T cell repertoires in COVID-19. Study-wide context: There were acute and convalescent COVID-19 samples, and they came from the United States, Italy and Spain. The cDNA or gDNA used as material had been derived from T cells, B-cell-depleted T cells, or PBMCs.

The table came from immunoSEQ multiplex PCR; TCRdb's copy has only in-frame clones and leaves some out. The data contain 70,000 to 90,000 clones, around 90% of them singletons. The CDR3 has 13 amino acids. Looked up from germline, CDR1 is MNHEY and CDR2 is SVGAGI. The ends were cut back, 6 bases at V and 1 base at J, with 9 bases in the middle. This clone was observed once. The chain has TRBV6-5 and TRBJ1-1; D unresolved. The clonotype comes from a human donor in a cohort sampled during active COVID-19. Source material: peripheral blood. CDR3 loop: CASRPTRNTEAFF. Written as DNA, the CDR3 is TGTGCCAGCAGACCCACTCGGAACACTGAAGCTTTCTTT.